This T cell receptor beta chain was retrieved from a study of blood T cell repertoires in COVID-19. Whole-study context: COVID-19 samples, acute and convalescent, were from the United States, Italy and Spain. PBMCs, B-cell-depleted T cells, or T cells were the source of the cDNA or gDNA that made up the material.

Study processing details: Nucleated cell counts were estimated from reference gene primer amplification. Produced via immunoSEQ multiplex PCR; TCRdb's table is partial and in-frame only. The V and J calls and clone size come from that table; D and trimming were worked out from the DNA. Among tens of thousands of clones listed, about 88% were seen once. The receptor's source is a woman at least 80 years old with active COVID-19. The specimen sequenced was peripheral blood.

The CDR3 nucleotides read TGTGCCAGCAGCCAATCGGGACAGACTAATGAAAAACTGTTTTTT. Translation: CASSQSGQTNEKLFF. The V gene is TRBV11-2, the J gene TRBJ1-4; 7 positions agree with TRBD1. Germline V gene data show CDR1 as SGHAT and CDR2 as FQNNGV. CDR3 length equals 15 residues. The junction had 5 bases not matched to a gene; V was cut back by 5 bases and J by 2 bases. The whole variable domain, remainder taken from reference TRBV11-2 and TRBJ1-4, is EAGVAQSPRYKIIEKRQSVAFWCNPISGHATLYWYQQILGQGPKLLIQFQNNGVVDDSQLPKDRFSAERLKGVDSTLKIQPAKLEDSAVYLCASSQSGQTNEKLFFGSGTQLSVL.